The TCR beta chain described here comes from a study of blood T cell repertoires in COVID-19. At the level of the study: From T cells, B-cell-depleted T cells, or PBMCs came the material, which was cDNA or gDNA.

Original data processing: Reference gene primers were amplified, and this amplification served to estimate nucleated cell counts. Only in-frame clones appear in the TCRdb table, and some are missing; sequencing was by immunoSEQ multiplex PCR. That table gives V, J and clone size, and the DNA gave D and trimming. Of about 230,000 clones in the sample, 80% to 85% were seen once. This clone appeared a single time. With 5 bases clipped from V and 1 base from J, the junction kept 9 bases outside the gene matches. Germline loops: CDR1 SGHVS, CDR2 FNYEAQ. The CDR3 contains 17 residues. Sequencing was carried out using peripheral blood. The chain has TRBV7-6 and TRBJ2-1, with TRBD1 identical over 9 bases. The receptor's source is a man aged 35 to 55 with acute or convalescent COVID-19. This CDR3 is CASSPTDRGVSYNEQFF. The CDR3 nucleotides are TGTGCCAGCAGCCCTACGGACAGGGGTGTTTCCTACAATGAGCAGTTCTTC.